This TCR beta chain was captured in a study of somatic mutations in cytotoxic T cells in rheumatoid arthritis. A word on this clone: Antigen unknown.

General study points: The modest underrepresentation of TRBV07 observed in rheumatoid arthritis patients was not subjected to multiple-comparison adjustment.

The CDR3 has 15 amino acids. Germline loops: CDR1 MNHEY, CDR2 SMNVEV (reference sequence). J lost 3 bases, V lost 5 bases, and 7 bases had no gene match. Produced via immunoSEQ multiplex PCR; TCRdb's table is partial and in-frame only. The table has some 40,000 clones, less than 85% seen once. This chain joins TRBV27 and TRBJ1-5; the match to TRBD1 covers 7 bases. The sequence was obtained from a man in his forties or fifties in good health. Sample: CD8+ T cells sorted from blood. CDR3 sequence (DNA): TGTGCCAGCAGTCCGCACAGGGGACCCAATCAGCCCCAGCATTTT. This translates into CASSPHRGPNQPQHF.